The present entry profiles one T cell receptor beta chain with its context. TCRdb keeps only in-frame clones here, not all; method: immunoSEQ multiplex PCR. The repertoire holds some 80,000 clones, with over 85% as singletons. This sample was included in a study of T cell changes during pregnancy in multiple sclerosis. The sample was CD4+ T cells from peripheral blood mononuclear cells, taken after pregnancy. The source is a female donor with multiple sclerosis, enrolled in a pregnancy study.

The CDR3 nucleotides are TGTGCCAGCAGCTTAGGCCGAGTGGTTCTGAACACTGAAGCTTTCTTT. It translates to CASSLGRVVLNTEAFF. V is TRBV13 and J is TRBJ1-1; D remains ambiguous. V was cut by 0 bases and J by 0 bases, with 11 bases left in between. Germline V gives CDR1 PRHDT, CDR2 FYEKMQ (reference sequence). The CDR3 spans 16 residues.